The 27 T cell receptor beta chains reported below all come from one sample, sequenced in a study of early T cells in non-severe SARS-CoV-2 infection. From the 5' RACE reads, TCRdb called clonotypes with MiXCR, one entry per CDR3 protein. The profile covers around 57,000 distinct CDR3 sequences, with approximately 13% appearing a single time and 4% to 4.5% taken by the ten largest. Sequencing was done on a sample of whole blood. The receptors were gathered from an adult who was a healthcare worker with PCR-confirmed SARS-CoV-2 infection or an uninfected control (not recorded which).

V usage is TRBV20-1 and J usage is TRBJ1-5; D may be TRBD1 (5 bases). CDR1 DFQATT and CDR2 SNEGSKA come from the germline V gene (reference sequence). Deletions cut 3 bases from V and 1 base from J, with 10 bases between. There are 14 residues in the CDR3. The CDR3 DNA reads TGCAGTGCTAGGGAAGGGGCGAGCAATCAGCCCCAGCATTTT. It codes for CSAREGASNQPQHF.

A few counts support this clonotype. V gene TRBV3-1 combines with J gene TRBJ2-1; 8 nucleotides match TRBD2. The CDR3 totals 15 residues. Per the germline V gene, CDR1 is LGHDT and CDR2 is YNNKEL (reference sequence). The trim removed 2 bases at V and 6 bases at J, leaving 6 bases unmatched. In DNA form, the CDR3 reads TGTGCCAGCAGCCAAATCCGCGGGGGGCGCAATGAGCAGTTCTTC. Amino acid sequence: CASSQIRGGRNEQFF.

This clonotype was observed at least ten times. J is TRBJ2-1 and V is TRBV29-1; D call uncertain. V lost 4 bases, J lost 10 bases, and 5 bases lay in between. Germline assignment: CDR1 SQVTM and CDR2 ANQGSEA. The CDR3 length is 9 residues. The CDR3 DNA follows: TGCAGCGTTGCCCCAGAGCAGTTCTTC. Amino acids: CSVAPEQFF.

This clonotype appeared many times. The chain is built from TRBV5-1 and TRBJ2-2, with 10 positions matching TRBD2. V shed 0 bases and J 1 base; nucleotides not matched to a gene: 0. This CDR3 spans 16 amino acids. CDR1 is SGHRS, CDR2 YFSETQ, per germline. The CDR3: CASSLGLAGNTGELFF. The CDR3 DNA follows: TGCGCCAGCAGCTTGGGACTAGCGGGGAACACCGGGGAGCTGTTTTTT. The whole variable domain, remainder taken from reference TRBV5-1 and TRBJ2-2, is KAGVTQTPRYLIKTRGQQVTLSCSPISGHRSVSWYQQTPGQGLQFLFEYFSETQRNKGNFPGRFSGRQFSNSRSEMNVSTLELGDSALYLCASSLGLAGNTGELFFGEGSRLTVL.

This clonotype has only a few counts. The chain joins TRBV7-2 to TRBJ2-1; 9 bases are shared with TRBD2. The V segment lost 3 bases and the J segment 4 bases; nucleotides outside the gene matches: 10. This CDR3 has 17 residues. The germline gives CDR1 SGHTA, CDR2 FQGNSA. The CDR3 DNA follows: TGTGCCAGCAGCTTCCGAACAGGCGGGGGGGCTTACAATGAGCAGTTCTTC. Its protein is CASSFRTGGGAYNEQFF.

This chain uses TRBV5-1 with TRBJ2-5; tentatively, D is TRBD1 (5 bases). This CDR3 is 13 amino acids long. Between the trimmed V and J ends, which lost 0 bases and 5 bases, there was a span of 8 bases. Germline assignment: CDR1 SGHRS and CDR2 YFSETQ. CDR3 in DNA: TGCGCCAGCAGCTTGGATGGGGCGGAGACCCAGTACTTC. Amino acids: CASSLDGAETQYF.

The gene calls are TRBV24-1 and TRBJ2-2, with D maybe TRBD2 (7 bases). The CDR3 sequence is 17 residues long. Looked up from germline, CDR1 is KGHDR and CDR2 is SFDVKD. V was cut by 4 bases and J by 7 bases, with 21 bases left in between. The CDR3 spells CATSDQRAGAFGGELFF. The CDR3 region has the DNA TGTGCCACCAGTGACCAAAGGGCGGGGGCCTTTGGCGGGGAGCTGTTTTTT.

This clonotype was picked up a small number of times. V is TRBV21-1 and J is TRBJ1-1. TRBV21-1 is given as a pseudogene. CDR3 length equals 10 residues. CDR3 sequence (DNA): TGTGCCAGCAGGGCCACTGAAGCTTTCTTT. Residues: CASRATEAFF.

In its sample, this clonotype was seen many times. This chain joins TRBV27 and TRBJ1-2, with D possibly being TRBD1 (5 bases). The CDR3 loop spans 13 amino acids. V was shortened by 6 bases and J by 5 bases, with 13 bases between the two germline ends. From germline, CDR1 is MNHEY and CDR2 SMNVEV (reference sequence). DNA of the CDR3: TGTGCCAGCAGCATTGGGACGGAATATGGCTACACCTTC. Its translation: CASSIGTEYGYTF.

The chain recombines TRBV28 with TRBJ2-7; D unresolved. The germline CDR1 and CDR2 sequences are MDHEN and SYDVKM. CDR3 length: 12 residues. V lost 5 bases to trimming and J lost 3 bases, with 8 bases between them. The CDR3 DNA follows: TGTGCCAGCAGTCCCCTCGACTACGAGCAGTACTTC. Protein sequence: CASSPLDYEQYF.

This clonotype has a count of ten or more. The J gene is TRBJ2-5, the V gene TRBV7-6, with D tentatively TRBD2 (6 bases). Trimming cost V 5 bases and J 5 bases, with 18 bases left between them. CDR1 is SGHVS and CDR2 is FNYEAQ in the germline V gene. The CDR3 sequence is 15 residues long. For the CDR3, the DNA is TGTGCCAGCAGCCCCTCGGTGCGGGGCGGGGAGACCCAGTACTTC. This sequence encodes CASSPSVRGGETQYF.

This clonotype appeared many times. The rearrangement uses TRBV6-1 and TRBJ1-1; D possibly corresponds to TRBD1 (6 bases). This CDR3 is built from 15 residues. The germline gives CDR1 MNHNS, CDR2 SASEGT. Trimming left V 6 bases short and J 0 bases short, with 14 bases between. The CDR3 nucleotides read TGTGCCAGCAGCTCAGGACAGCCGCTGAACACTGAAGCTTTCTTT. It translates to CASSSGQPLNTEAFF.

This clonotype has at least ten counts. The J gene is TRBJ1-2, the V gene TRBV29-1, with 7 bases identical to TRBD1. The CDR3 spans 14 residues. The trim removed 6 bases at V and 2 bases at J, leaving 9 bases unmatched. Germline V gives CDR1 SQVTM, CDR2 ANQGSEA. CDR3 DNA sequence: TGCAGCGTCGAGGGACAGCAATTCAACTATGGCTACACCTTC. Translated, it gives CSVEGQQFNYGYTF. Full variable domain (rest looked up from reference TRBV29-1 and TRBJ1-2): SAVISQKPSRDICQRGTSLTIQCQVDSQVTMMFWYRQQPGQSLTLIATANQGSEATYESGFVIDKFPISRPNLTFSTLTVSNMSPEDSSIYLCSVEGQQFNYGYTFGSGTRLTVV.

This chain links TRBV20-1 with TRBJ1-5; tentative D call: TRBD1 (6 bases). The CDR3 runs to 14 residues. Germline assignment: CDR1 DFQATT and CDR2 SNEGSKA (reference sequence). Trimming stripped 6 bases from V and 2 bases from J, with 14 bases between. CDR3 coding DNA: TGCAGTGCCCCACAGGGAGGTGGCAATCAGCCCCAGCATTTT. This gives the protein CSAPQGGGNQPQHF.

The V call is TRBV20-1, the J call TRBJ1-1; 10 nucleotides agree with TRBD1. This CDR3 contains 13 residues. Per germline, CDR1 DFQATT and CDR2 SNEGSKA (reference sequence). With 7 bases clipped from V and 5 bases from J, the junction kept 7 bases outside the gene matches. DNA for the CDR3: TGCAGTGTACGGAGGGGACAGGGGACTGAAGCTTTCTTT. Translating gives CSVRRGQGTEAFF.

This clonotype was picked up many times. The V gene is TRBV4-2, the J gene TRBJ2-7, with 8 bases that match TRBD2. J lost 0 bases, V lost 0 bases, and 10 bases had no gene match. The CDR3 spans 18 residues. CDR1 is LGHNA and CDR2 is YNFKEQ in the germline V gene. The CDR3 spells CASSQDPAGDSSSYEQYF. The CDR3 DNA is TGTGCCAGCAGCCAAGACCCAGCGGGAGATTCTAGCTCCTACGAGCAGTACTTC.

This clonotype occurred a few times. The genes are TRBV10-3 and TRBJ1-2; D remains ambiguous. Germline assignment: CDR1 ENHRY and CDR2 SYGVKD. V lost 5 bases and J 3 bases, leaving 7 bases between the germline ends. The CDR3 is 12 amino acids. The CDR3 DNA follows: TGTGCCATCAGTTCAACAGACTATGGCTACACCTTC. It specifies CAISSTDYGYTF.

Many counts were recorded for this clonotype. The rearrangement uses TRBV5-1 and TRBJ1-5; D gene uncertain. Trimming took off 0 bases at V and 4 bases at J, with 8 bases between the two ends. CDR1 SGHRS and CDR2 YFSETQ come from the germline V gene. This CDR3 has 14 amino acids. The CDR3 sequence is CASSLDGFNQPQHF. CDR3 sequence (DNA): TGCGCCAGCAGCTTGGACGGGTTTAATCAGCCCCAGCATTTT.

This clonotype has at least ten counts. The V and J genes are TRBV6-1 and TRBJ2-2; 10 bases are a match to TRBD1. The CDR3 is 15 amino acids. Losses at the gene ends were 4 bases for V and 3 bases for J; bases not matched to a gene: 2. Germline V lookup: CDR1 MNHNS, CDR2 SASEGT. This CDR3 reads CASSATGGYTGELFF. The CDR3 DNA sequence: TGTGCCAGCAGTGCGACAGGGGGCTACACCGGGGAGCTGTTTTTT.

This clonotype was counted many times. The rearrangement joins TRBV29-1 to TRBJ1-3; D possibly corresponds to TRBD1 (5 bases). In germline, CDR1 is SQVTM, CDR2 ANQGSEA. This CDR3 is 13 amino acids long. V lost 4 bases to trimming and J lost 4 bases, with 11 bases between them. The CDR3 coding sequence is TGCAGCGTTGGTAGGGGATCGGGAAACACCATATATTTT. It is translated as CSVGRGSGNTIYF.

A word on this clonotype: A much larger clone sits a single nucleotide away, making a read error possible. DNA for the CDR3: TGTGCCAGCAGCGTGGACAGGGGTAATTCATCCCTCCACTTT. Its protein is CASSVDRGNSSLHF. The chain is built from TRBV7-2 and TRBJ1-6; 9 nucleotides line up with TRBD1. CDR3 size: 14 residues. Per the germline V gene, CDR1 is SGHTA and CDR2 is FQGNSA.

Written as DNA, the CDR3 is TGCAGCGCCCGCCCTACCTCTGGCGGTCAGTACTTC. This sequence encodes CSARPTSGGQYF. V usage is TRBV29-1 and J usage is TRBJ2-5; D is ambiguous. The CDR3 length is 12 residues. Germline values: CDR1 SQVTM, CDR2 ANQGSEA. The V end was cut by 7 bases, the J end by 11 bases, with 20 bases between.

A few counts support this clonotype. The chain combines TRBV7-7 with TRBJ2-3; D not resolved. V was pared by 2 bases and J by 4 bases, with 7 bases between. Germline CDR1 SSHAT, CDR2 FNYEAQ (reference sequence). The CDR3 totals 13 residues. The CDR3 reads CASSLIRADTQYF. CDR3 bases: TGTGCCAGCAGCTTAATCAGAGCAGATACGCAGTATTTT.

This clonotype was picked up a small number of times. The chain employs TRBV30 and TRBJ1-6; 10 nucleotides align to TRBD1. Germline V gene data show CDR1 as GTSNPN and CDR2 as SVGIG (reference sequence). After removal of 2 bases from V and 1 base from J, the junction contained 8 bases not matched to a gene. The CDR3 is 18 residues long. CDR3 sequence reads: CAWSSGTGVGSYNSPLHF. CDR3 in DNA: TGTGCCTGGAGTTCTGGGACAGGGGTCGGGTCCTATAATTCACCCCTCCACTTT.

The J gene is TRBJ2-2, the V gene TRBV7-3; possibly TRBD1 for D (6 bases). The germline CDR1 and CDR2 sequences are SGHTA and FQGTGA. V was clipped by 0 bases and J by 5 bases, with 10 bases between them. The length of the CDR3 is 15 residues. The CDR3 loop reads CASSLTGAGTGELFF. DNA of the CDR3: TGTGCCAGCAGCTTAACGGGGGCAGGTACCGGGGAGCTGTTTTTT.

This clonotype has ten or more counts. The chain recombines TRBV6-5 with TRBJ1-2; no clear D gene. Between the trimmed V and J ends, which lost 6 bases and 7 bases, there was a span of 15 bases. The CDR3 is 13 residues long. CDR1 is MNHEY and CDR2 is SVGAGI in the germline V gene. The CDR3 DNA reads as TGTGCCAGCAGGCTCGGACGGTTCGGTGGCTACACCTTC. The encoded protein is CASRLGRFGGYTF.

This clonotype was observed a few times. The rearrangement links TRBV2 to TRBJ2-5; D is uncertain. Per the germline V gene, CDR1 is SNHLY and CDR2 is FYNNEI. The ends were cut back, 6 bases at V and 3 bases at J, with 5 bases in the middle. CDR3 length: 11 amino acids. The chain's CDR3 is CASRYEETQYF. CDR3 in DNA: TGTGCCAGCAGGTATGAAGAGACCCAGTACTTC.